This T cell receptor beta chain was found in a study of response to subunit inactivated influenza vaccine. Study-level points and caveats: Few additional T cells are recruited per seasonal influenza vaccination, authors suggested.

Germline loops: CDR1 SGHRS, CDR2 YFSETQ. V shed 0 bases and J 5 bases; nucleotides not matched to a gene: 14. CDR3 length: 19 residues. Comments on this clonotype: The antigen is undetermined.

MiXCR was run by TCRdb on the RT-PCR reads, yielding one entry per CDR3 protein. Altogether hundreds of thousands of distinct CDR3 sequences are present, around 13% being singletons, with the ten largest covering around 7.6%. The clonotype comes from a middle-aged man who received an inactivated influenza vaccine. Here the sequenced sample was PBMCs from blood, taken 14 days before vaccination. The chain joins TRBV5-1 to TRBJ2-3; TRBD2 agrees at 11 bases. Here the CDR3 DNA reads TGCGCCAGCAGCTTGGCCGTCGTAGCGGGAGGGCCGGGGGGAGATACGCAGTATTTT. Its protein product is CASSLAVVAGGPGGDTQYF.